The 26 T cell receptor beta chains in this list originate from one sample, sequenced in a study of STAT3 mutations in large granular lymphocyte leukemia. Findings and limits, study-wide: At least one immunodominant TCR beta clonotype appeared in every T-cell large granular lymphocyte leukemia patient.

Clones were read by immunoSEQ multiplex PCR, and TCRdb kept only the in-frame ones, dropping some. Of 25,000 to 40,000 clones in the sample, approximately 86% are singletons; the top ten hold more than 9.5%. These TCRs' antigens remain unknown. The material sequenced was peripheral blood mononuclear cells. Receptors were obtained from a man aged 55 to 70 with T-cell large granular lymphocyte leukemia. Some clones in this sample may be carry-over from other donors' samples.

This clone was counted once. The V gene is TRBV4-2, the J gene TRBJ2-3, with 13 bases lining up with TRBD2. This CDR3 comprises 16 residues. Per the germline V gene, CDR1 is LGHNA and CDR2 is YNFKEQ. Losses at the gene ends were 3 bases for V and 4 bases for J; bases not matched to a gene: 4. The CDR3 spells CASSQVGLAGADTQYF. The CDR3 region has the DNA TGTGCCAGCAGCCAGGTAGGACTAGCGGGAGCAGATACGCAGTATTTT.

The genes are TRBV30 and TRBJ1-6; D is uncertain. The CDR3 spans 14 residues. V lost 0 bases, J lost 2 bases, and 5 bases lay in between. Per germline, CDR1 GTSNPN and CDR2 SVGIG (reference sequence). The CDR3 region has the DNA TGTGCCTGGAGTGTATCCCCCTATAATTCACCCCTCCACTTT. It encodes CAWSVSPYNSPLHF.

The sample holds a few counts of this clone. The CDR3 region has the DNA TGTGCCAGCAGTTACAGGGGGGACACTGAAGCTTTCTTT. Encoded protein: CASSYRGDTEAFF. The chain couples TRBV6-5 to TRBJ1-1, with D perhaps TRBD1 (6 bases). Germline CDR1 and CDR2: MNHEY and SVGAGI. CDR3 length: 13 residues. V shed 2 bases and J shed 3 bases, with 7 bases lying between them.

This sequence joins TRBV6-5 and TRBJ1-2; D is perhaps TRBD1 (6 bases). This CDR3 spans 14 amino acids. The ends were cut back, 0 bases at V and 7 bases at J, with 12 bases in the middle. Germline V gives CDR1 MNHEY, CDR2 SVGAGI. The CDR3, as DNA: TGTGCCAGCAGTTACTCCCGGGACATGCGTGGCTACACCTTC. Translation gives CASSYSRDMRGYTF.

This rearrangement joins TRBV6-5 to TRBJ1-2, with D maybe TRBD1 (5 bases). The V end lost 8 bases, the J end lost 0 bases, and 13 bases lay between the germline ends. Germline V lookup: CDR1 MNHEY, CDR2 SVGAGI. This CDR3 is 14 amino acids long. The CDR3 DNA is TGTGCCAGCCGGGCCGGGGGAGCTAACTATGGCTACACCTTC. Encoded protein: CASRAGGANYGYTF.

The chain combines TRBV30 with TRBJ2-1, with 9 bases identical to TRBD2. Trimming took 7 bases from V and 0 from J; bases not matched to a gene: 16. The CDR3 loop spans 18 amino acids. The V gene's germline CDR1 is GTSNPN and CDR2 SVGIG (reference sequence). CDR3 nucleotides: TGTGCCTACCTAGGGGGTAGCGGGAGAAGAAGCTCCTACAATGAGCAGTTCTTC. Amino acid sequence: CAYLGGSGRRSSYNEQFF.

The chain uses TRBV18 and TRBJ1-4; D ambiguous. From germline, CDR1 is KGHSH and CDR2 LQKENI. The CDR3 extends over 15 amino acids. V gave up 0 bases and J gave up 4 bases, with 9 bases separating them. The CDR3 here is CASSPPGELNEKLFF. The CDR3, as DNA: TGTGCCAGCTCACCACCCGGAGAGCTTAATGAAAAACTGTTTTTT.

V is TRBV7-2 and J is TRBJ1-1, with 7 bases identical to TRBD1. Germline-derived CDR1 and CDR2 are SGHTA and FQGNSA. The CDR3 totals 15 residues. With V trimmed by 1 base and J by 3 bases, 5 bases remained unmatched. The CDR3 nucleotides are TGTGCCAGCAGCTTAGTATCAGGGGGAGACACTGAAGCTTTCTTT. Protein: CASSLVSGGDTEAFF.

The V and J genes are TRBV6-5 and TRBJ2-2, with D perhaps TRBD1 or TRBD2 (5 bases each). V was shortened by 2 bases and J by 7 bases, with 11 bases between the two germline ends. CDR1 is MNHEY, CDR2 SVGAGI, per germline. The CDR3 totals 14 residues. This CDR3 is CASSYGTLNGELFF. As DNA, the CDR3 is TGTGCCAGCAGTTACGGGACGTTAAACGGGGAGCTGTTTTTT.

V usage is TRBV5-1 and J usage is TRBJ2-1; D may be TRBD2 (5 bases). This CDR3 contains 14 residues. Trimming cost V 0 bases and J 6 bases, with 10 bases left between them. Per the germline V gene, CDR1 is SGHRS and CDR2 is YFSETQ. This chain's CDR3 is CASSLASQLNEQFF. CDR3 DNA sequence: TGCGCCAGCAGCTTGGCTAGCCAGCTCAATGAGCAGTTCTTC. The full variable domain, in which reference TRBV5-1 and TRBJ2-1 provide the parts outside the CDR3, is KAGVTQTPRYLIKTRGQQVTLSCSPISGHRSVSWYQQTPGQGLQFLFEYFSETQRNKGNFPGRFSGRQFSNSRSEMNVSTLELGDSALYLCASSLASQLNEQFFGPGTRLTVL.

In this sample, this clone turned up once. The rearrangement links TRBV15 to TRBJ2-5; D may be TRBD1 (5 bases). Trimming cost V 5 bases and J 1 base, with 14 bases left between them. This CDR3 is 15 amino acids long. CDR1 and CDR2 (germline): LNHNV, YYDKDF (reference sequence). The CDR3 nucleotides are TGTGCCACCAGCGGGGCACCCGTCTTCCAAGAGACCCAGTACTTC. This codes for CATSGAPVFQETQYF. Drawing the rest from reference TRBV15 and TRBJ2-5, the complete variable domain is DAMVIQNPRYQVTQFGKPVTLSCSQTLNHNVMYWYQQKSSQAPKLLFHYYDKDFNNEADTPDNFQSRRPNTSFCFLDIRSPGLGDTAMYLCATSGAPVFQETQYFGPGTRLLVL.

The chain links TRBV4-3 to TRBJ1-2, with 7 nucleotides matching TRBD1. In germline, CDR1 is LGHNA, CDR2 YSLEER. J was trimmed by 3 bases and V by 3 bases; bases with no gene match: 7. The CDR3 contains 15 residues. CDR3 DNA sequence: TGCGCCAGCAGCCAGTACCGGGACAGTGACTATGGCTACACCTTC. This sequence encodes CASSQYRDSDYGYTF.

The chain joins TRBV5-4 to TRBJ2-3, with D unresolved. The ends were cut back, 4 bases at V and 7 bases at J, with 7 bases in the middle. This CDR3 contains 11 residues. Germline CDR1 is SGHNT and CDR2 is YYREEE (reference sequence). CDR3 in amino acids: CASSDRNTQYF. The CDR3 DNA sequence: TGTGCCAGCAGCGACCGGAATACGCAGTATTTT.

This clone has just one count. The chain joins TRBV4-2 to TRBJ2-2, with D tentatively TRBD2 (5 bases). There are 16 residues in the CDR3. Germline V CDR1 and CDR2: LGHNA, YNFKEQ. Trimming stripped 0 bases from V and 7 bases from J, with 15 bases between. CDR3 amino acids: CASSQDRAFTSGELFF. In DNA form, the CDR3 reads TGTGCCAGCAGCCAAGATCGGGCGTTTACTAGCGGGGAGCTGTTTTTT.

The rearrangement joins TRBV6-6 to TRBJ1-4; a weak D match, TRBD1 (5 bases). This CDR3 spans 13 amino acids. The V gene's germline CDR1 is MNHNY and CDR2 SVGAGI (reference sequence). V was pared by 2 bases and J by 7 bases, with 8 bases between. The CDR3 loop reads CASSYTGGEKLFF. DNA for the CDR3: TGTGCCAGCAGTTACACTGGGGGTGAAAAACTGTTTTTT.

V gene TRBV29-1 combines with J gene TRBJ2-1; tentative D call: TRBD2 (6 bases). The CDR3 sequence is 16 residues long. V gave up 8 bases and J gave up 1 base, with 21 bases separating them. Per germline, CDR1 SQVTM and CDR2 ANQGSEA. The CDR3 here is CSPCGIRNGSYNEQFF. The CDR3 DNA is TGCAGCCCTTGCGGGATAAGGAATGGTTCCTACAATGAGCAGTTCTTC.

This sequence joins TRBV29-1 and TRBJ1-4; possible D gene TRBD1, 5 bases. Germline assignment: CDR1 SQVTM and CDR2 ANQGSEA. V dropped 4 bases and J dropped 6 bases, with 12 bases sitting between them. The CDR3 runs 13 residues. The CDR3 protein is CSVGEGRYEKLFF. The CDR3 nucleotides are TGCAGCGTTGGGGAGGGGCGGTATGAAAAACTGTTTTTT.

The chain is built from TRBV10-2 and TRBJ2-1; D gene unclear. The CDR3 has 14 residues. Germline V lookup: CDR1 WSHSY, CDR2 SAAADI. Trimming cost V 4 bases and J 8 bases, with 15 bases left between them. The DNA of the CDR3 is TGCGCCAGCAGTGTGCTCCTTTGGGCGGATGAGCAGTTCTTC. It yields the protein CASSVLLWADEQFF.

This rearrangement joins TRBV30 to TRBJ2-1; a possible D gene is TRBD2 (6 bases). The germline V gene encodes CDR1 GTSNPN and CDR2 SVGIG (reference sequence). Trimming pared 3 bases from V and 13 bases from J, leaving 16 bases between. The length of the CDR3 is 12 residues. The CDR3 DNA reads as TGTGCCTGGAGCACCCCGGGAGCCGGCCAGTTCTTC. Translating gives CAWSTPGAGQFF.

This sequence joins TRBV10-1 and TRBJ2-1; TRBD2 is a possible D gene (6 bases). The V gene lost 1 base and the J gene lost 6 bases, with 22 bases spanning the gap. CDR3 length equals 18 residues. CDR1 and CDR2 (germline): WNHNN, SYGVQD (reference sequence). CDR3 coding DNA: TGCGCCAGCAGTGAGTTAAGACCGGGCCCCGGGGGTTCCAATGAGCAGTTCTTC. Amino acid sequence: CASSELRPGPGGSNEQFF.

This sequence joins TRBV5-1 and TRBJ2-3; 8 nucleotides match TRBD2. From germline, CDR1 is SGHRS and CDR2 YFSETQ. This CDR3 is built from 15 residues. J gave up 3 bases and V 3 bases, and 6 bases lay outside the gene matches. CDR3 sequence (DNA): TGCGCCAGCAGCTCGGGACTAGTCGCGACAGATACGCAGTATTTT. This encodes CASSSGLVATDTQYF.

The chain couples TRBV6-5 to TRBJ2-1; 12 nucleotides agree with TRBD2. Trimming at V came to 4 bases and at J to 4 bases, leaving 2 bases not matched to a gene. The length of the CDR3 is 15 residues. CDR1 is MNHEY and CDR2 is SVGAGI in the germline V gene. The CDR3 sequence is CASSLLAGGYNEQFF. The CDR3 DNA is TGTGCCAGCAGTTTGCTAGCGGGAGGGTACAATGAGCAGTTCTTC.

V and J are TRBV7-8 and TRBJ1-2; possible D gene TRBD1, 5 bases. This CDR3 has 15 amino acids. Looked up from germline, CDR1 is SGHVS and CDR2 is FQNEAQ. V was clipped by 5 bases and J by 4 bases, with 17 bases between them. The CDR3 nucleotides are TGTGCCAGCAGCCCCGGGGACCGAACGAGCTATGGCTACACCTTC. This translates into CASSPGDRTSYGYTF.

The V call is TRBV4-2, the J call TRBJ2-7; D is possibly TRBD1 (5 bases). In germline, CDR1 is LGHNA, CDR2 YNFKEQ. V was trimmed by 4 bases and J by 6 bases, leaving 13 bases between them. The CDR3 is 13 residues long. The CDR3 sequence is CASSPRPQGEQYF. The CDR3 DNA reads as TGTGCCAGCAGCCCCCGACCTCAGGGCGAGCAGTACTTC.

CDR3 sequence reads: CSVGERIGPSNQPQHF. The CDR3 coding sequence is TGCAGCGTTGGGGAACGGATAGGCCCCAGCAATCAGCCCCAGCATTTT. The chain carries TRBV29-1 and TRBJ1-5; D gene uncertain. V was trimmed by 4 bases and J by 1 base, leaving 17 bases between them. The germline CDR1 and CDR2 sequences are SQVTM and ANQGSEA. This CDR3 contains 16 residues.

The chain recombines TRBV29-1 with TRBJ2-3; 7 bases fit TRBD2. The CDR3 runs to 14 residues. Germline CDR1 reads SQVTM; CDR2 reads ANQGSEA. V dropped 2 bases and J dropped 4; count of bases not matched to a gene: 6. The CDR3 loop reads CSVEWPAGSDTQYF. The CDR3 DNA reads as TGCAGCGTTGAATGGCCAGCGGGATCAGATACGCAGTATTTT.